This record covers a single T cell receptor beta chain. This table comes from immunoSEQ multiplex PCR, and its TCRdb copy is limited to in-frame clones, with some not included. In the table there are some 170,000 clones, just under 90% of which are singletons. The CDR3 runs 14 residues. Trimming cost V 1 base and J 6 bases, with 14 bases left between them. From germline, CDR1 is SGHRS and CDR2 YFSETQ. The data stem from a study of cytomegalovirus exposure and HLA in healthy donors. Sequences were obtained from PBMCs. The receptor was derived from a woman in her thirties in good health and CMV-seronegative. The chain links TRBV5-1 to TRBJ2-7; D possibly corresponds to TRBD2 (6 bases). The CDR3 region has the DNA TGCGCCAGCAGCTTGCGGAGGGTCGGGGGCGAGCAGTACTTC. Encoded protein: CASSLRRVGGEQYF.